What follows are 31 T cell receptor beta chains derived from one specimen sequenced in a study of shared T cell receptors in the human thymus (dated by TCRdb to the early 2020s). Library creation used the immunoSEQ multiplex PCR assay. TCRdb took this table from immuneACCESS and kept in-frame rearrangements with V and J called. Such tables lack part of the clones; where checked against another copy, unresolved V genes explain under half of the gap, and the rest is unexplained. The sample table contains approximately 580,000 clones; only one count was recorded for 75% to 85% of them. Together, the top ten hold roughly 0.013% of the sample. These data were likewise used in another study, on human thymus T cells.

Sequencing was done on a sample of thymocytes. The receptors come from a boy in the first two years of life with a congenital heart defect. Donor details come from another sample of the same person, matched by shared clones.

The rearrangement uses TRBV19 and TRBJ2-1, with D hard to call. The germline V and J ends were trimmed by 6 bases and 1 base, with 13 bases remaining between them. Germline lookup yields CDR1 LNHDA and CDR2 SQIVND (reference sequence). This CDR3 has 15 residues. As DNA, the CDR3 is TGTGCCAGTAGCTTACGGAGTCTGTCCTACAATGAGCAGTTCTTC. It yields the protein CASSLRSLSYNEQFF.

The chain couples TRBV30 to TRBJ2-7, with a possible D match to TRBD2 (6 bases). Germline CDR1 and CDR2: GTSNPN and SVGIG (reference sequence). The CDR3 sequence is 16 residues long. With 3 bases removed from V and 0 bases from J, the gap between germline ends came to 18 bases. The CDR3 DNA reads TGTGCCTGGAGCCACCGAGGGTTAGCGGACTCCTACGAGCAGTACTTC. It translates to CAWSHRGLADSYEQYF.

The chain recombines TRBV13 with TRBJ1-2; a possible D gene is TRBD1 (6 bases). The length of the CDR3 is 14 residues. V was cut by 5 bases and J by 3 bases, with 13 bases left in between. Germline-derived CDR1 and CDR2 are PRHDT and FYEKMQ (reference sequence). The CDR3 sequence is CASSQKQGDYGYTF. CDR3 DNA: TGTGCCAGCAGCCAGAAACAGGGAGACTATGGCTACACCTTC.

This chain links TRBV7-2 with TRBJ1-4; D gene ambiguous. This CDR3 is 16 amino acids long. The germline V gene has CDR1 SGHTA and CDR2 FQGNSA. The V and J ends lost 0 bases and 0 bases respectively, with 8 bases between them. The CDR3 DNA reads as TGTGCCAGCAGCTTAGCTTCGGGAACAACTAATGAAAAACTGTTTTTT. It translates to CASSLASGTTNEKLFF.

The gene calls are TRBV10-2 and TRBJ2-5; tentative D call: TRBD2 (6 bases). Trimming shortened V by 6 bases and J by 4 bases, and 9 bases separated the two germline ends. The CDR3 covers 12 residues. Germline V gene lookup returns CDR1 WSHSY and CDR2 SAAADI. CDR3 in amino acids: CASRGGGETQYF. In nucleotides, the CDR3 is TGCGCCAGCAGGGGGGGAGGAGAGACCCAGTACTTC.

The CDR3 bases are TGTGCCAGTAGTATGGGGGGGTACAATGAGCAGTTCTTC. Protein: CASSMGGYNEQFF. V gene TRBV19 combines with J gene TRBJ2-1, with TRBD2 identical over 7 bases. CDR3 length equals 13 residues. The germline V gene encodes CDR1 LNHDA and CDR2 SQIVND (reference sequence). The junction had 0 bases not matched to a gene; V was cut back by 3 bases and J by 4 bases.

V is TRBV28 and J is TRBJ1-1; the D is unclear. V lost 3 bases to trimming and J lost 0 bases, with 8 bases between them. The CDR3 has 14 amino acids. Germline values: CDR1 MDHEN, CDR2 SYDVKM. The chain's CDR3 is CASSFRHLNTEAFF. The CDR3, as DNA: TGTGCCAGCAGTTTCAGACATTTGAACACTGAAGCTTTCTTT.

The CDR3 region is CAWSPRGRQGRNQPQHF. CDR3 DNA sequence: TGTGCCTGGAGCCCCCGGGGGCGACAGGGTAGGAATCAGCCCCAGCATTTT. This sequence joins TRBV30 and TRBJ1-5; TRBD1 agrees at 7 bases. J lost 4 bases, V lost 3 bases, and 15 bases had no gene match. In germline, CDR1 is GTSNPN, CDR2 SVGIG (reference sequence). The CDR3 covers 17 residues.

V and J are TRBV11-3 and TRBJ2-1; 7 nucleotides align to TRBD1. The CDR3 totals 13 residues. Germline V gene data show CDR1 as SGHNT and CDR2 as YENEEA. Losses at the gene ends were 0 bases for V and 9 bases for J; bases not matched to a gene: 2. CDR3 amino acids: CASSLDRGTEQFF. In nucleotides, the CDR3 is TGTGCCAGCAGCTTAGACAGGGGGACTGAGCAGTTCTTC. The variable domain in full, with the rest retrieved from reference TRBV11-3 and TRBJ2-1, is EAGVVQSPRYKIIEKKQPVAFWCNPISGHNTLYWYLQNLGQGPELLIRYENEEAVDDSQLPKDRFSAERLKGVDSTLKIQPAELGDSAVYLCASSLDRGTEQFFGPGTRLTVL.

The V call is TRBV29-1, the J call TRBJ2-7, with 7 bases matching TRBD1. The J segment lost 2 bases and the V segment lost 7 bases, leaving 2 bases of the junction unmatched. Germline V lookup: CDR1 SQVTM, CDR2 ANQGSEA. The CDR3 has 11 residues. CDR3 coding DNA: TGCAGCGGACAGGGAACCTACGAGCAGTACTTC. Translated: CSGQGTYEQYF.

V is TRBV29-1 and J is TRBJ1-2; D is possibly TRBD1 (6 bases). Germline V lookup: CDR1 SQVTM, CDR2 ANQGSEA. The CDR3 spans 11 residues. V dropped 2 bases and J dropped 6 bases, with 7 bases sitting between them. CDR3 DNA: TGCAGCGTTGAACAGGGGCATGGCTACACCTTC. Its protein product is CSVEQGHGYTF. Full variable domain (outside the CDR3, taken from reference TRBV29-1 and TRBJ1-2): SAVISQKPSRDICQRGTSLTIQCQVDSQVTMMFWYRQQPGQSLTLIATANQGSEATYESGFVIDKFPISRPNLTFSTLTVSNMSPEDSSIYLCSVEQGHGYTFGSGTRLTVV.

V gene TRBV29-1 combines with J gene TRBJ2-3; the D gene is possibly TRBD2 (5 bases). V shed 7 bases and J shed 0 bases, with 11 bases lying between them. The CDR3 contains 13 residues. From germline, CDR1 is SQVTM and CDR2 ANQGSEA. In DNA form, the CDR3 reads TGCAGCGCCCCCCGGACTAGCACAGATACGCAGTATTTT. Translated, it gives CSAPRTSTDTQYF.

V is TRBV6-1 and J is TRBJ1-2, with D maybe TRBD1 (6 bases). Between the trimmed V and J ends, which lost 4 bases and 0 bases, there was a span of 15 bases. Germline-derived CDR1 and CDR2 are MNHNS and SASEGT. The CDR3 contains 16 residues. DNA for the CDR3: TGTGCCAGCAGTGCCGATAGATACAGGGCTAACTATGGCTACACCTTC. It translates to CASSADRYRANYGYTF.

The CDR3 coding sequence is TGTGCCAGCAGTTTAATTCTCTCACTAGCGGGAGCCGGCAGCTCCTACAATGAGCAGTTCTTC. It translates to CASSLILSLAGAGSSYNEQFF. The chain links TRBV28 to TRBJ2-1; 11 bases agree with TRBD2. The CDR3 is 21 residues long. V trimming: 2 bases; J trimming: 0 bases; junction bases outside the gene matches: 15. Germline V gives CDR1 MDHEN, CDR2 SYDVKM.

Here the CDR3 DNA reads TGTGCCAGCAGTGAAGGTCCCGGGTACACTGAAGCTTTCTTT. It specifies CASSEGPGYTEAFF. The chain joins TRBV6-1 to TRBJ1-1; D uncertain. Looked up from germline, CDR1 is MNHNS and CDR2 is SASEGT. The length of the CDR3 is 14 residues. Between the trimmed V and J ends, which lost 1 base and 3 bases, there was a span of 9 bases.

This chain links TRBV4-3 with TRBJ1-1; TRBD1 aligns across 7 bases. J lost 5 bases, V lost 0 bases, and 9 bases had no gene match. The CDR3 sequence is 16 residues long. Germline CDR1 is LGHNA and CDR2 is YSLEER. The CDR3 DNA sequence: TGCGCCAGCAGCCAAGATCGGGGACAGTCGTTAACTGAAGCTTTCTTT. Translating gives CASSQDRGQSLTEAFF.

The J gene is TRBJ2-3, the V gene TRBV4-1; TRBD2 matches 9 bases. Per the germline V gene, CDR1 is MGHRA and CDR2 is YSYEKL. CDR3 size: 16 residues. V gave up 1 base and J gave up 0 bases; unmatched junction bases: 2. This CDR3 reads CASSQGAGGSTDTQYF. For the CDR3, the DNA is TGCGCCAGCAGCCAAGGGGCGGGAGGGAGCACAGATACGCAGTATTTT.

The CDR3 DNA follows: TGTGCCAGCAGCCCCGGGACAGGGAGACGATATGGCTACACCTTC. As protein: CASSPGTGRRYGYTF. This chain joins TRBV14 and TRBJ1-2, with 9 bases lining up with TRBD1. This CDR3 is built from 15 residues. The germline V gene encodes CDR1 SGHDN and CDR2 FVKESK. With V trimmed by 4 bases and J by 5 bases, 8 bases remained unmatched. Combining the CDR3 with reference TRBV14 and TRBJ1-2 gives the whole variable domain EAGVTQFPSHSVIEKGQTVTLRCDPISGHDNLYWYRRVMGKEIKFLLHFVKESKQDESGMPNNRFLAERTGGTYSTLKVQPAELEDSGVYFCASSPGTGRRYGYTFGSGTRLTVV.

This CDR3 reads CASSLARQSSYEQYF. DNA for the CDR3: TGTGCCAGCAGCTTGGCCCGACAGTCCTCCTACGAGCAGTACTTC. The chain couples TRBV5-5 to TRBJ2-7; D is perhaps TRBD1 (5 bases). The length of the CDR3 is 15 residues. Germline V gene sequence: CDR1 SGHKS, CDR2 YYEKEE (reference sequence). The V and J ends lost 0 bases and 0 bases respectively, with 10 bases between them. The full variable domain, with the rest looked up from reference TRBV5-5 and TRBJ2-7, is DAGVTQSPTHLIKTRGQQVTLRCSPISGHKSVSWYQQVLGQGPQFIFQYYEKEERGRGNFPDRFSARQFPNYSSELNVNALLLGDSALYLCASSLARQSSYEQYFGPGTRLTVT.

V and J are TRBV5-6 and TRBJ2-5, with D perhaps TRBD1 (5 bases). This CDR3 is built from 15 residues. Germline V gene lookup returns CDR1 SGHDT and CDR2 YYEEEE. Deletions cut 0 bases from V and 5 bases from J, with 14 bases between. The CDR3 here is CASSLVGQGCETQYF. CDR3 bases: TGTGCCAGCAGCTTGGTGGGTCAGGGTTGCGAGACCCAGTACTTC.

The table lists this clone with a count of one. Here the CDR3 reads CASSSWGLAGPDTQYF. Here the CDR3 DNA reads TGTGCCAGCAGTTCATGGGGACTAGCGGGCCCCGATACGCAGTATTTT. The rearrangement uses TRBV27 and TRBJ2-3, with TRBD2 identical over 12 bases. Trimming took 4 bases from V and 6 from J; bases not matched to a gene: 8. The CDR3 totals 16 residues. Germline V lookup: CDR1 MNHEY, CDR2 SMNVEV (reference sequence).

This rearrangement joins TRBV10-2 to TRBJ2-7, with unresolved D. CDR3 length: 15 residues. Trimming removed 2 bases from V and 2 bases from J, with 13 bases in between. Germline-derived CDR1 and CDR2 are WSHSY and SAAADI. The CDR3 DNA follows: TGCGCCAGCAGTGAGGCGACACCGCAGACCTACGAGCAGTACTTC. Translated: CASSEATPQTYEQYF.

In its sample, this clone was seen a few times. The rearrangement joins TRBV25-1 to TRBJ2-1; 8 positions match TRBD2. The CDR3 totals 15 residues. CDR1 and CDR2 (germline): MGHDK, SYGVNS. V shed 5 bases, J shed 2 bases, and the junction held 5 bases outside the gene matches. The CDR3 DNA follows: TGTGCCAGCAGTAAGAGCGGGAGTACCTACAATGAGCAGTTCTTC. Its translation is CASSKSGSTYNEQFF.

The chain has TRBV6-5 and TRBJ2-1, with 8 nucleotides matching TRBD1. Trimming at V came to 5 bases and at J to 7 bases, leaving 7 bases not matched to a gene. The CDR3 loop spans 14 amino acids. Germline V CDR1 and CDR2: MNHEY, SVGAGI. The CDR3 here is CASSRQGPDNEQFF. CDR3 bases: TGTGCCAGCAGTCGACAGGGGCCTGATAATGAGCAGTTCTTC.

The rearrangement joins TRBV30 to TRBJ2-5, with D uncertain. Germline CDR1 reads GTSNPN; CDR2 reads SVGIG (reference sequence). The CDR3 consists of 13 residues. With 8 bases removed from V and 0 bases from J, the gap between germline ends came to 13 bases. The CDR3 DNA reads as TGTGCCCACTCCGACTGGAACCAAGAGACCCAGTACTTC. Protein: CAHSDWNQETQYF.

This rearrangement joins TRBV28 to TRBJ2-7; TRBD2 aligns across 10 bases. The CDR3 contains 17 residues. V dropped 5 bases and J dropped 0; count of bases not matched to a gene: 10. Germline values: CDR1 MDHEN, CDR2 SYDVKM. The CDR3 nucleotides are TGTGCCAGCAGTACCGGGACTAGCGCCCTCATCTCCTACGAGCAGTACTTC. It encodes CASSTGTSALISYEQYF.

This clone appeared a few times. The chain joins TRBV19 to TRBJ1-1; D is possibly TRBD1 (6 bases). Trimming removed 11 bases at V and 4 bases at J, with 17 bases between. This CDR3 comprises 13 residues. Looked up from germline, CDR1 is LNHDA and CDR2 is SQIVND (reference sequence). CDR3 in amino acids: CAGRDKLSTEAFF. DNA for the CDR3: TGTGCCGGTCGGGACAAACTTAGCACTGAAGCTTTCTTT.

V usage is TRBV5-1 and J usage is TRBJ2-1, with TRBD2 identical over 13 bases. Looked up from germline, CDR1 is SGHRS and CDR2 is YFSETQ. The CDR3 is 16 residues long. Trimming at V came to 3 bases and at J to 0 bases, leaving 0 bases not matched to a gene. The CDR3 DNA follows: TGCGCCAGCAGCTGGACTAGCGGGAGCTCCTACAATGAGCAGTTCTTC. It is translated as CASSWTSGSSYNEQFF.

The V and J genes are TRBV2 and TRBJ2-3; 11 bases are shared with TRBD2. The CDR3 has 15 residues. Germline loops: CDR1 SNHLY, CDR2 FYNNEI. The J segment lost 2 bases and the V segment lost 9 bases, leaving 7 bases of the junction unmatched. CDR3 residues: CASGLAGGYTDTQYF. DNA for the CDR3: TGTGCCAGTGGTTTAGCGGGAGGGTACACAGATACGCAGTATTTT.

The J gene is TRBJ1-4, the V gene TRBV5-1, with 9 bases aligning to TRBD1. V shed 1 base, J shed 0 bases, and the junction held 4 bases outside the gene matches. CDR1 is SGHRS, CDR2 YFSETQ, per germline. This CDR3 contains 17 residues. Here the CDR3 DNA reads TGCGCCAGCAGCTTGAGACAGGGGGATCCAACTAATGAAAAACTGTTTTTT. Protein sequence: CASSLRQGDPTNEKLFF. Drawing the rest from reference TRBV5-1 and TRBJ1-4, the complete variable domain is KAGVTQTPRYLIKTRGQQVTLSCSPISGHRSVSWYQQTPGQGLQFLFEYFSETQRNKGNFPGRFSGRQFSNSRSEMNVSTLELGDSALYLCASSLRQGDPTNEKLFFGSGTQLSVL.

This chain connects TRBV5-6 to TRBJ2-2; D might be TRBD2 (5 bases). Germline V lookup: CDR1 SGHDT, CDR2 YYEEEE. The CDR3 is 17 residues long. With 2 bases removed from V and 1 base from J, the gap between germline ends came to 15 bases. In DNA form, the CDR3 reads TGTGCCAGCAGCTTCCTTACTAGGATCGAGAACACCGGGGAGCTGTTTTTT. Translation: CASSFLTRIENTGELFF.